There are a few counts of the clone carrying this T cell receptor beta chain. This CDR3 comprises 15 residues. The junction had 6 bases not matched to a gene; V was cut back by 4 bases and J by 6 bases. Germline CDR1 and CDR2: SGHAT and FQNNGV. These data belong to a study of blood T cell repertoires in COVID-19. Across the whole study: Sources were T cells, B-cell-depleted T cells, or PBMCs; the material itself was cDNA or gDNA.

Per the original data handling: Amplification with reference gene primers provided the estimates of nucleated cell counts. Profiling relied on immunoSEQ multiplex PCR, and the TCRdb table lists in-frame clones only, not all of them. V and J calls and clone size are as listed in that table; D and trimming were resolved from the DNA. The sample lists 150,000 or so clones; 81% were seen once. The sample taken for sequencing was peripheral blood. The rearrangement uses TRBV11-2 and TRBJ2-1, with 10 bases matching TRBD1. This sequence was found in a man in his fifties or sixties with active or convalescent COVID-19. CDR3 in amino acids: CASSSLRTGGNEQFF. CDR3 coding DNA: TGTGCCAGCAGCTCCCTCAGGACAGGGGGCAATGAGCAGTTCTTC.